This TCR beta chain was profiled in a study of blood T cell repertoires in COVID-19. The CDR3 loop spans 13 amino acids. Trimming removed 3 bases at V and 13 bases at J, with 13 bases between. From germline, CDR1 is SGHAT and CDR2 FQNNGV. This clone has only a few counts. Study processing details: Reference gene primers were amplified, and this amplification served to estimate nucleated cell counts. Using immunoSEQ multiplex PCR, the repertoire was profiled, and TCRdb retains in-frame clones only, with some absent. The D gene and trimming were derived from the DNA, and the V and J assignments and clone size from that table. This table has some 300,000 clones, about 87% appearing once.

This clonotype originated in a woman aged 30 to 39 who had recovered from COVID-19. What was sequenced was peripheral blood. J is TRBJ1-6 and V is TRBV11-2, with D uncertain. The CDR3 loop reads CASSLSLVQPLHF. As DNA, the CDR3 is TGTGCCAGCAGCTTGTCATTGGTCCAGCCCCTCCACTTT. Variable domain in full (rest from reference TRBV11-2 and TRBJ1-6): EAGVAQSPRYKIIEKRQSVAFWCNPISGHATLYWYQQILGQGPKLLIQFQNNGVVDDSQLPKDRFSAERLKGVDSTLKIQPAKLEDSAVYLCASSLSLVQPLHFGNGTRLTVT.